One sample yielded the 9 T cell receptor beta chains listed below, sequenced in a study of T-cell reconstitution after alpha-beta-depleted transplantation in children. Unique molecular identifiers featured in how the TCRbeta library was prepared. TCRdb recomputed calls from the PCR reads with MiXCR, one row per CDR3 protein. Here the sample spans about 110,000 distinct CDR3 sequences, 5.5% to 6.5% being singletons. This specimen was PBMCs, mostly from graft donor cells, taken 360 days after TCRalphabeta/CD19-depleted stem cell transplant. These receptors were collected from a male patient aged 2 to 9 who had a stem cell transplant for acute lymphoblastic leukemia, so the T cells may come from the graft donor.

This chain connects TRBV7-2 to TRBJ2-7, with a tentative D call TRBD2 (6 bases). This CDR3 region has 15 residues. CDR1 is SGHTA and CDR2 is FQGNSA in the germline V gene. The V and J ends lost 5 bases and 5 bases respectively, with 19 bases between them. The DNA of the CDR3 is TGTGCCAGCAGCCCCGTCTCGGGAGTCTTCCACGAGCAGTACTTC. Amino acids: CASSPVSGVFHEQYF.

J is TRBJ2-4 and V is TRBV5-1; D not certain. V was shortened by 2 bases and J by 7 bases, with 13 bases between the two germline ends. This CDR3 is built from 14 residues. Germline values: CDR1 SGHRS, CDR2 YFSETQ. The CDR3 here is CASSFMTLGNIQYF. The CDR3, as DNA: TGCGCCAGCAGCTTTATGACATTAGGGAACATTCAGTACTTC. The whole variable domain, filled in from reference TRBV5-1 and TRBJ2-4, reads KAGVTQTPRYLIKTRGQQVTLSCSPISGHRSVSWYQQTPGQGLQFLFEYFSETQRNKGNFPGRFSGRQFSNSRSEMNVSTLELGDSALYLCASSFMTLGNIQYFGAGTRLSVL.

This clonotype was counted at least ten times. This rearrangement joins TRBV7-9 to TRBJ1-1; 9 bases match TRBD1. The CDR3 runs to 17 residues. Germline V gene data show CDR1 as SEHNR and CDR2 as FQNEAQ (reference sequence). V lost 6 bases, J lost 0 bases, and 11 bases stayed unmatched. The CDR3 nucleotides read TGTGCCAGCAGTCTCCCGGGACAGGGACGGATGAACACTGAAGCTTTCTTT. Translating it yields CASSLPGQGRMNTEAFF.

This clonotype has only a few counts. J is TRBJ2-3 and V is TRBV6-2 or TRBV6-3; no clear D. With 2 bases removed from V and 2 bases from J, the gap between germline ends came to 11 bases. Germline V gene sequence: CDR1 MNHEY, CDR2 SVGEGT. The CDR3 has 15 residues. The CDR3 sequence is CASSYEGPLTDTQYF. CDR3 coding DNA: TGTGCCAGCAGTTACGAAGGGCCCCTCACAGATACGCAGTATTTT.

This clonotype turned up a few times. This sequence joins TRBV9 and TRBJ2-3; TRBD2 agrees at 13 bases. CDR1 and CDR2 (germline): SGDLS, YYNGEE. The CDR3 covers 15 residues. V lost 4 bases, J lost 8 bases, and 7 bases stayed unmatched. The CDR3 DNA reads as TGTGCCAGCAGCTCCCCGACTAGCGGGAGGTTTACGCAGTATTTT. Translated: CASSSPTSGRFTQYF.

This clonotype was detected ten times or more. The V and J genes are TRBV7-8 and TRBJ2-3, with D unclear. CDR1 and CDR2 from the germline V gene are SGHVS and FQNEAQ. Trimming stripped 4 bases from V and 9 bases from J, with 11 bases between. The CDR3 sequence is 12 residues long. CDR3: CASSSMGGTQYF. CDR3 DNA sequence: TGTGCCAGCAGCTCTATGGGCGGCACGCAGTATTTT.

In this sample, this clonotype turned up a few times. V is TRBV6-5 and J is TRBJ2-1, with 9 bases lining up with TRBD2. The CDR3 consists of 15 residues. CDR1 and CDR2 (germline): MNHEY, SVGAGI. The V gene end was trimmed by 6 bases and the J gene end by 3 bases; junction bases not matched to a gene: 6. The DNA for the CDR3 is TGTGCCAGCAGATACCTTAGCGGGAGCTACAATGAGCAGTTCTTC. It is translated as CASRYLSGSYNEQFF.

This clonotype was found many times. The J gene is TRBJ1-5, the V gene TRBV6-2 or TRBV6-3; D is ambiguous. The ends were cut back, 0 bases at V and 4 bases at J, with 7 bases in the middle. The CDR3 covers 14 residues. Germline values: CDR1 MNHEY, CDR2 SVGEGT. DNA of the CDR3: TGTGCCAGCAGTTACTCGTTCGGGAATCAGCCCCAGCATTTT. Protein sequence: CASSYSFGNQPQHF.

Of note for this clonotype: A clone one base away is much larger, so this may be a read error. The chain combines TRBV12-3 or TRBV12-4 with TRBJ2-1; 7 bases align to TRBD1. V was clipped by 7 bases and J by 6 bases; unmatched bases: 3. The CDR3 sequence is 12 residues long. CDR3 DNA sequence: TGTGCCAGCAAGGGGGCATTCAATGAGCAGTTCTTC. Protein: CASKGAFNEQFF.